This T cell receptor beta chain was documented in a study of memory CD4+ T cells and cytomegalovirus serostatus. As regards this clone: The target antigen is unknown.

This CDR3 is built from 16 residues. Per the germline V gene, CDR1 is SGHTA and CDR2 is FQGTGA. Trimming removed 4 bases at V and 2 bases at J, with 15 bases between. Single viable CD3+CD4+CD8-CD45RO+ cells were sorted as the memory CD4+ T cells. Donors' CMV status reflects serum IgG against pp150, pp28, p38, p52. Study-wide results and caveats: Suggested: most of the CMV-linked TCR signature lies in CD4+ memory cells.

Data came from immunoSEQ multiplex PCR; TCRdb stores just in-frame clones and leaves some out. The sample has some 44,000 clones, roughly 79% seen once; the top ten hold under 0.7%. Source material: memory CD4+ T cells from blood. The chain joins TRBV7-3 to TRBJ1-3, with D possibly matching TRBD1 (5 bases). This TCR was recovered from an adult in good health and CMV-seronegative. This CDR3 reads CASSSGPQGAGNTIYF. The CDR3 nucleotides are TGTGCCAGCAGCTCGGGACCGCAAGGGGCTGGAAACACCATATATTTT. Supplemented by reference TRBV7-3 and TRBJ1-3, the full variable domain reads GAGVSQTPSNKVTEKGKYVELRCDPISGHTALYWYRQSLGQGPEFLIYFQGTGAADDSGLPNDRFFAVRPEGSVSTLKIQRTERGDSAVYLCASSSGPQGAGNTIYFGEGSWLTVV.